This note documents a single TCR beta chain sequence. This record comes from a study of neoadjuvant anti-PD-1 for oral cavity cancer. Study-level information: Patients without progression received a fourth nivolumab dose around day 43, then surgical resection on days 50-56.

Trimming removed 6 bases from V and 15 bases from J; junction bases left unmatched: 15. The germline gives CDR1 MNHEY, CDR2 SVGAGI. The CDR3 contains 14 residues. Libraries were prepared by immunoSEQ multiplex PCR; TCRdb keeps only in-frame clonotypes and omits some of them. The sample carries roughly 16,000 clones, roughly 34% recorded once. The time point is: after neoadjuvant nivolumab, at surgical resection. The TCR sequence derives from a person between 35 and 79 years old with oral cavity squamous cell carcinoma. Sequencing used tumor tissue, obtained after nivolumab (anti-PD-1) treatment. The rearrangement joins TRBV6-5 to TRBJ2-1; 9 bases map to TRBD1. The CDR3 sequence is CASRKTGGSQHGFF. In DNA form, the CDR3 reads TGTGCCAGCAGAAAGACAGGGGGTAGTCAACACGGGTTCTTC.